This T cell receptor beta chain appears in the sequencing data of a study of blood T cell repertoires in COVID-19. Study details: The origin of the acute and convalescent COVID-19 samples was the United States, Italy and Spain. The analysed material was cDNA or gDNA that came from T cells, B-cell-depleted T cells, or PBMCs.

In the source study's methods: Nucleated cell counts were estimated from reference gene primer amplification. TCRdb's table, derived via immunoSEQ multiplex PCR, lists solely in-frame clones and lacks some. V and J calls and clone size are copied from that table; D and trimming were computed from the DNA. Of around 130,000 clones detected, about 87% appear once; the ten largest clones hold approximately 10%. Losses at the gene ends were 8 bases for V and 0 bases for J; bases not matched to a gene: 9. Looked up from germline, CDR1 is GTSNPN and CDR2 is SVGIG (reference sequence). CDR3 length equals 15 residues.

The receptor comes from a woman older than 75 with acute or convalescent COVID-19. The V call is TRBV30, the J call TRBJ1-4; 7 bases are a match to TRBD1. Source material: peripheral blood. DNA of the CDR3: TGTGCCATGGTGAGGGGGCTTGCAACTAATGAAAAACTGTTTTTT. The encoded protein is CAMVRGLATNEKLFF.